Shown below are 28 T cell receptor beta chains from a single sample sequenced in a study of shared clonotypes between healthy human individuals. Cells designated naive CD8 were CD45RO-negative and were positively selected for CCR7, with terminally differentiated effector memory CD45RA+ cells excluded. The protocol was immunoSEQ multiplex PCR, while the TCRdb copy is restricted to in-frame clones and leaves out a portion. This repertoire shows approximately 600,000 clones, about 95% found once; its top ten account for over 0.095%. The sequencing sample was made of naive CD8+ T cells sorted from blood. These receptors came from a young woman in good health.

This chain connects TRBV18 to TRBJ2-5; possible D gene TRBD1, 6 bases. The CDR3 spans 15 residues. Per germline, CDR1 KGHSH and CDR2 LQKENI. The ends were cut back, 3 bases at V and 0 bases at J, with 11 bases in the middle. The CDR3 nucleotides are TGTGCCAGCTCACCGATGGACAGCCACCAAGAGACCCAGTACTTC. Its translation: CASSPMDSHQETQYF.

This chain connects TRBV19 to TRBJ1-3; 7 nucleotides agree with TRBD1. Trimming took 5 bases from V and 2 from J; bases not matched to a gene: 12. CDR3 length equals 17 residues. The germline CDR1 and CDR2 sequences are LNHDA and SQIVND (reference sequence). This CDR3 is CASSSTGFGGPGNTIYF. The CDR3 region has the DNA TGTGCCAGTAGTTCGACAGGGTTCGGGGGTCCTGGAAACACCATATATTTT.

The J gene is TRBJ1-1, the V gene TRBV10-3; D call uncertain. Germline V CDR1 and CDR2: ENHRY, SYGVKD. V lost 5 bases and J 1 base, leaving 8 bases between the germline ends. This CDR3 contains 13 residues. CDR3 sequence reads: CAISRDANTEAFF. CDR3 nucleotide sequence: TGTGCCATCAGTCGAGATGCGAACACTGAAGCTTTCTTT.

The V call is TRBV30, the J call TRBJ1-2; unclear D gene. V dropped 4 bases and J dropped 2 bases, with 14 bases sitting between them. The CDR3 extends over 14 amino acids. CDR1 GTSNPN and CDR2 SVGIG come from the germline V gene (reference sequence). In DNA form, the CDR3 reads TGTGCCTGGACCCTACAGAACCAAAACTATGGCTACACCTTC. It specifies CAWTLQNQNYGYTF.

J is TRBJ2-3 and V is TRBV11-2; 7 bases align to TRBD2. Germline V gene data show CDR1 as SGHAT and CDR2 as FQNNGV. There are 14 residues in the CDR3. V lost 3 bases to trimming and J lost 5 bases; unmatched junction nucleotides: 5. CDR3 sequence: CASSFGLDEDTQYF. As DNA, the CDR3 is TGTGCCAGCAGCTTCGGACTAGATGAAGATACGCAGTATTTT. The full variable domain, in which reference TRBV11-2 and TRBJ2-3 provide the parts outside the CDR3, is EAGVAQSPRYKIIEKRQSVAFWCNPISGHATLYWYQQILGQGPKLLIQFQNNGVVDDSQLPKDRFSAERLKGVDSTLKIQPAKLEDSAVYLCASSFGLDEDTQYFGPGTRLTVL.

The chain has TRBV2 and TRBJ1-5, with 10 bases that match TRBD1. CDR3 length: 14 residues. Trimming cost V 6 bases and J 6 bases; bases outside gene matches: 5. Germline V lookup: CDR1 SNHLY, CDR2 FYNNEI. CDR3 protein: CASRDRGASQPQHF. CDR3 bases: TGTGCCAGCAGGGACAGGGGGGCTTCTCAGCCCCAGCATTTT.

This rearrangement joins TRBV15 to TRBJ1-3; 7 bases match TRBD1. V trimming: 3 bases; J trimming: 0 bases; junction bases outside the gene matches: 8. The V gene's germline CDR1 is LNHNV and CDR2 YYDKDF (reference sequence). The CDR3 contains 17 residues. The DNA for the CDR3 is TGTGCCACCAGCAGGGAAGGGGGCCGGAACTCTGGAAACACCATATATTTT. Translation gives CATSREGGRNSGNTIYF.

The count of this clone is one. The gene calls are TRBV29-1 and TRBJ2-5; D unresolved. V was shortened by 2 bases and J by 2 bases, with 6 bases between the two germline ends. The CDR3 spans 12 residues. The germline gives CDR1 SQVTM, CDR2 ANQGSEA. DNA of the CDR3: TGCAGCGTTGAACTAGGGCAAGAGACCCAGTACTTC. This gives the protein CSVELGQETQYF.

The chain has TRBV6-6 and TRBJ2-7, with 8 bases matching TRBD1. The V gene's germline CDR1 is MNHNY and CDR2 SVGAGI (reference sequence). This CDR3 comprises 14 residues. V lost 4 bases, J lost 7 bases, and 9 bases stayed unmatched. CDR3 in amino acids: CASSSLDRGAEQYF. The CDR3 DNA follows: TGTGCCAGCAGTTCGCTCGACAGGGGCGCGGAGCAGTACTTC.

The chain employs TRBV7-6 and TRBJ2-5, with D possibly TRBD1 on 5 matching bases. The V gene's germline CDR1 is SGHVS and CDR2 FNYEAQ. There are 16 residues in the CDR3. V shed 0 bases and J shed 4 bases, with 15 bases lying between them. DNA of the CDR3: TGTGCCAGCAGCTTAGCGGGGCAGTCCTCGGTAGAGACCCAGTACTTC. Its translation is CASSLAGQSSVETQYF.

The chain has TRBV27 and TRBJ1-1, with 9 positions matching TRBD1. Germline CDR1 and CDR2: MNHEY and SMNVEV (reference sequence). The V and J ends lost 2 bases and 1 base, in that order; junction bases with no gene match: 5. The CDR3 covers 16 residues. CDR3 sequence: CASSLGPGQGNTEAFF. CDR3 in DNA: TGTGCCAGCAGTTTAGGACCGGGACAGGGGAACACTGAAGCTTTCTTT.

CDR3 amino acids: CASSTRSGGRANEQYF. CDR3 nucleotide sequence: TGTGCCAGCAGCACGAGGTCCGGCGGGAGGGCCAACGAGCAGTACTTC. This sequence joins TRBV7-2 and TRBJ2-7; TRBD2 matches 9 bases. Unmatched junction bases numbered 13, after V lost 5 bases and J lost 5 bases. The germline gives CDR1 SGHTA, CDR2 FQGNSA. This CDR3 has 16 amino acids.

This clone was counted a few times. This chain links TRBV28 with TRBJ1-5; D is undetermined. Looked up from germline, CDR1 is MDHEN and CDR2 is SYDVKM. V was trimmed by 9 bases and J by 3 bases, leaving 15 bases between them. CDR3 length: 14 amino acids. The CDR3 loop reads CASKVGGSNQPQHF. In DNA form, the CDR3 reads TGTGCCAGTAAAGTGGGAGGTTCCAATCAGCCCCAGCATTTT.

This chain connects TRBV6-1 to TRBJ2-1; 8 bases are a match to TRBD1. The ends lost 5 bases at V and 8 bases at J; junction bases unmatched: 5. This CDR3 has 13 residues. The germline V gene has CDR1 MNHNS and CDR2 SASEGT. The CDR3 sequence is CASSTTGVHEQFF. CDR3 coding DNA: TGTGCCAGCAGTACGACAGGGGTGCATGAGCAGTTCTTC.

The DNA of the CDR3 is TGTGCCACCAGCACCCCTAGAGGGGAGGGGGCGCCTGAAGCTTTCTTT. This sequence encodes CATSTPRGEGAPEAFF. The chain recombines TRBV15 with TRBJ1-1, with TRBD1 identical over 7 bases. There are 16 residues in the CDR3. Germline V gene lookup returns CDR1 LNHNV and CDR2 YYDKDF (reference sequence). The ends lost 4 bases at V and 6 bases at J; junction bases unmatched: 14.

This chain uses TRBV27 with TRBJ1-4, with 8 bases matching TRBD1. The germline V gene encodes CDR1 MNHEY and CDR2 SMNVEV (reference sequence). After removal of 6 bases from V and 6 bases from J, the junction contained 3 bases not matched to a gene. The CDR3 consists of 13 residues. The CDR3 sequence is CASRDRADEKLFF. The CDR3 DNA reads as TGTGCCAGCAGGGACAGGGCCGATGAAAAACTGTTTTTT.

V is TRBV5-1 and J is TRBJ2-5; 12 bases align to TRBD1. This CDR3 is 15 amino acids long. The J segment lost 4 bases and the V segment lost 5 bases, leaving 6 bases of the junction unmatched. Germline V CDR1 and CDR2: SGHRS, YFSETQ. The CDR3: CASRAGTGGVETQYF. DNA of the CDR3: TGCGCCAGCAGAGCCGGGACAGGGGGCGTAGAGACCCAGTACTTC.

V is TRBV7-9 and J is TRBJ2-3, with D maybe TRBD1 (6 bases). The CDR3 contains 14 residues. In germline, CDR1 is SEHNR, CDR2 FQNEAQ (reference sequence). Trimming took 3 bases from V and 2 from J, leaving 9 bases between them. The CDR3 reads CASSFSGDTDTQYF. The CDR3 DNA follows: TGTGCCAGCAGCTTTTCAGGGGACACAGATACGCAGTATTTT. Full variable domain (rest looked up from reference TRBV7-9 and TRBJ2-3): DTGVSQNPRHKITKRGQNVTFRCDPISEHNRLYWYRQTLGQGPEFLTYFQNEAQLEKSRLLSDRFSAERPKGSFSTLEIQRTEQGDSAMYLCASSFSGDTDTQYFGPGTRLTVL.

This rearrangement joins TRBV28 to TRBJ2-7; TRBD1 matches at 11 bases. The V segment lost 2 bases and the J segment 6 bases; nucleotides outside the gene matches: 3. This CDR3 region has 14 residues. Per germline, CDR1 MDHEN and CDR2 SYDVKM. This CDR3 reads CASSLTGQGVEQYF. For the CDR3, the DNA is TGTGCCAGCAGTTTAACGGGACAGGGGGTCGAGCAGTACTTC.

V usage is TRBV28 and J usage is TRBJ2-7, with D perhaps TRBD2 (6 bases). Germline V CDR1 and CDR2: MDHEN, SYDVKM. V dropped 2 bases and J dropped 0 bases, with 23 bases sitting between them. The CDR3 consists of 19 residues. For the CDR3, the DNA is TGTGCCAGCAGTTTAAGAGCCCATGGATTTGACGGGAGCTCCTACGAGCAGTACTTC. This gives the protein CASSLRAHGFDGSSYEQYF.

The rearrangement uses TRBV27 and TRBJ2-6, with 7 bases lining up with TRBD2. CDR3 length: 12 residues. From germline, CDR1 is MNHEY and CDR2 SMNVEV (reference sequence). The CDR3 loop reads CASGAGANVLTF. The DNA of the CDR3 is TGTGCGAGCGGGGCAGGGGCCAACGTCCTGACTTTC.

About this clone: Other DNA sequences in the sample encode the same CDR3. The CDR3 reads CASTPSGSSYNEQFF. The CDR3 nucleotides are TGTGCCAGCACACCTAGCGGGAGCTCCTACAATGAGCAGTTCTTC. This chain connects TRBV7-9 to TRBJ2-1; 10 bases align to TRBD2. Germline V gives CDR1 SEHNR, CDR2 FQNEAQ (reference sequence). The CDR3 is made up of 15 amino acids. V dropped 7 bases and J dropped 0; count of bases not matched to a gene: 3.

This CDR3 is CASRLWAGAPVNYEQYF. The CDR3 coding sequence is TGTGCCAGCAGACTCTGGGCGGGGGCCCCCGTCAACTACGAGCAGTACTTC. V is TRBV7-8 and J is TRBJ2-7; weak D call: TRBD2 (7 bases). The CDR3 covers 17 residues. V dropped 6 bases and J dropped 3 bases, with 24 bases sitting between them. Germline V lookup: CDR1 SGHVS, CDR2 FQNEAQ.

The CDR3 nucleotides read TGTGCCAGCAGCTTACTACAGGAAGACTATGGCTACACCTTC. This sequence encodes CASSLLQEDYGYTF. The rearrangement joins TRBV11-2 to TRBJ1-2; tentatively, D is TRBD1 (5 bases). CDR1 is SGHAT, CDR2 FQNNGV, per germline. V dropped 2 bases and J dropped 3 bases, with 10 bases sitting between them. The CDR3 loop spans 14 amino acids.

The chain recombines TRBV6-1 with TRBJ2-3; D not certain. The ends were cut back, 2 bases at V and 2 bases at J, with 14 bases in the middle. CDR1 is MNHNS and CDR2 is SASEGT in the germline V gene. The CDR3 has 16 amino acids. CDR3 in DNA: TGTGCCAGCAGTGAATTTGAGGTGTCTATCACAGATACGCAGTATTTT. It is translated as CASSEFEVSITDTQYF.

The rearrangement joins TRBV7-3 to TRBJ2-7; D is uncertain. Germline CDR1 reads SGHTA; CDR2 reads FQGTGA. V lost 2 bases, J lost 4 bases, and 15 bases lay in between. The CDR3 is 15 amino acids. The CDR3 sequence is CASSLGWGHSYEQYF. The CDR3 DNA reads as TGTGCCAGCAGCTTAGGTTGGGGTCACTCGTACGAGCAGTACTTC.

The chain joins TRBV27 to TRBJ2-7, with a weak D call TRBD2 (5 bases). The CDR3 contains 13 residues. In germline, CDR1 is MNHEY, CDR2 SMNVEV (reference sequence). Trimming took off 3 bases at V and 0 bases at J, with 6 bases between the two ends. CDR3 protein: CASSFGISYEQYF. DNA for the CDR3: TGTGCCAGCAGTTTCGGGATCTCCTACGAGCAGTACTTC.

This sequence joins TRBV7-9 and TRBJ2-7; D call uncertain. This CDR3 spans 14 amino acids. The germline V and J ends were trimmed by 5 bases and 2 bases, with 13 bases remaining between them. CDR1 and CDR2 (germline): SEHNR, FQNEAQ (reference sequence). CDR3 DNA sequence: TGTGCCAGCAGCCCCAACGAAATTCCCTACGAGCAGTACTTC. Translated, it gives CASSPNEIPYEQYF.